A single sample is the source of the 22 T cell receptor beta chains below, sequenced in a study of OX40 agonist ivuxolimab in advanced cancers. Receptor amplification or capture employed the immunoSEQ multiplex PCR assay. The table was pulled from immuneACCESS by TCRdb, which kept in-frame rearrangements only. Such tables lose some clones; where checked, under half of the loss comes from unresolved V genes, and the rest has no known cause. The sample contains tens of thousands of clones, 85% to 95% of them found a single time. The top ten clones comprise 15% to 18% of the sample. This specimen was CD4+ or CD8+ T cells sorted from blood, taken in a trial of the OX40 agonist ivuxolimab. These receptors all stem from an adult with an advanced solid tumor such as melanoma, head and neck, liver or kidney cancer.

The rearrangement uses TRBV5-6 and TRBJ2-7; 9 positions match TRBD1. This CDR3 contains 14 residues. The germline V gene encodes CDR1 SGHDT and CDR2 YYEEEE. Trimming cost V 2 bases and J 2 bases; bases outside gene matches: 2. The CDR3 DNA sequence: TGTGCCAGCAGCTTCGGACAGGGGACCTACGAGCAGTACTTC. Translation gives CASSFGQGTYEQYF.

J is TRBJ2-5 and V is TRBV7-9; D ambiguous. The V end was cut by 0 bases, the J end by 5 bases, with 13 bases between. Germline V CDR1 and CDR2: SEHNR, FQNEAQ (reference sequence). The CDR3 sequence is 15 residues long. Written as DNA, the CDR3 is TGTGCCAGCAGCTTAGCGGCTGGCCCCCAGGAGACCCAGTACTTC. It specifies CASSLAAGPQETQYF.

J is TRBJ1-1 and V is TRBV27, with D perhaps matching TRBD1 (6 bases). The CDR3 is made up of 16 amino acids. The germline V and J ends were trimmed by 5 bases and 0 bases, with 16 bases remaining between them. Germline CDR1 is MNHEY and CDR2 is SMNVEV (reference sequence). The CDR3 protein is CASSGLGGGVNTEAFF. CDR3 coding DNA: TGTGCCAGCAGTGGACTAGGGGGGGGAGTGAACACTGAAGCTTTCTTT.

The chain combines TRBV28 with TRBJ1-1; D is unresolved. Trimming stripped 2 bases from V and 6 bases from J, with 10 bases between. Germline V lookup: CDR1 MDHEN, CDR2 SYDVKM. The CDR3 extends over 13 amino acids. CDR3 loop: CASSLGGRAEAFF. DNA for the CDR3: TGTGCCAGCAGTTTAGGCGGGCGGGCTGAAGCTTTCTTT.

The chain joins TRBV5-3 to TRBJ2-3; unclear D gene. TRBV5-3 qualifies as an ORF whose function is uncertain. The CDR3 is 11 residues long. V gave up 4 bases and J gave up 8 bases, with 8 bases separating them. In DNA form, the CDR3 reads TGTGCCAGAAGCGAGGCTGGTACGCAGTATTTT. Amino acids: CARSEAGTQYF.

The V gene is TRBV5-6, the J gene TRBJ1-2, with D unresolved. Trimming shortened V by 4 bases and J by 5 bases, and 24 bases separated the two germline ends. Germline V CDR1 and CDR2: SGHDT, YYEEEE. This CDR3 spans 17 amino acids. The CDR3 protein is CASSPSPREIPHYGYTF. The CDR3 DNA sequence: TGTGCCAGCAGCCCCTCTCCAAGGGAGATCCCCCATTATGGCTACACCTTC.

This chain connects TRBV27 to TRBJ1-1, with D tentatively TRBD1 (6 bases). This CDR3 spans 15 amino acids. Germline-derived CDR1 and CDR2 are MNHEY and SMNVEV (reference sequence). Trimming took off 3 bases at V and 6 bases at J, with 17 bases between the two ends. The CDR3 sequence: CASSFTLLWTAEAFF. The DNA of the CDR3 is TGTGCCAGCAGTTTTACCCTCCTATGGACAGCTGAAGCTTTCTTT.

In nucleotides, the CDR3 is TGCGCCAGCAGCCAAGGAAGTAGGGGCGGCTACGAGCAGTACTTC. Translating it yields CASSQGSRGGYEQYF. J is TRBJ2-7 and V is TRBV4-3; D possibly corresponds to TRBD1 (5 bases). This CDR3 has 15 residues. Germline loops: CDR1 LGHNA, CDR2 YSLEER. The V end was cut by 1 base, the J end by 3 bases, with 13 bases between.

This clone showed up just once. CDR3 region: CASSQGTGPYGYTF. CDR3 DNA sequence: TGCGCCAGCAGCCAAGGGACTGGCCCATATGGCTACACCTTC. The gene calls are TRBV4-3 and TRBJ1-2, with D unclear. The CDR3 length is 14 residues. The germline gives CDR1 LGHNA, CDR2 YSLEER. With 1 base removed from V and 5 bases from J, the gap between germline ends came to 11 bases.

This clone was counted a single time. V gene TRBV4-1 combines with J gene TRBJ2-3; no reliable D call. CDR1 and CDR2 from the germline V gene are MGHRA and YSYEKL. This CDR3 is built from 15 residues. Deletions cut 1 base from V and 4 bases from J, with 12 bases between. Here the CDR3 DNA reads TGCGCCAGCAGCCAAGTGGGAACAGCCCCAGATACGCAGTATTTT. Amino acid sequence: CASSQVGTAPDTQYF.

This rearrangement joins TRBV4-3 to TRBJ1-4; D is perhaps TRBD1 (5 bases). There are 18 residues in the CDR3. The V end lost 0 bases, the J end lost 0 bases, and 14 bases lay between the germline ends. Germline V gene sequence: CDR1 LGHNA, CDR2 YSLEER. This chain's CDR3 is CASSQDPGLRSTNEKLFF. Here the CDR3 DNA reads TGCGCCAGCAGCCAAGATCCGGGGCTTAGGTCAACTAATGAAAAACTGTTTTTT.

The chain carries TRBV7-6 and TRBJ2-1; D unclear. Looked up from germline, CDR1 is SGHVS and CDR2 is FNYEAQ. This CDR3 spans 15 amino acids. Trimming cost V 7 bases and J 4 bases, with 17 bases left between them. The CDR3 is CASTPSTLRYNEQFF. Written as DNA, the CDR3 is TGTGCCAGCACCCCTTCCACCCTACGTTACAATGAGCAGTTCTTC.

This clone was seen a single time. The rearrangement joins TRBV27 to TRBJ1-4; tentatively, D is TRBD1 (6 bases). In germline, CDR1 is MNHEY, CDR2 SMNVEV (reference sequence). The CDR3 consists of 15 residues. Trimming took 4 bases from V and 0 from J, leaving 9 bases between them. CDR3 nucleotide sequence: TGTGCCAGCAGTTATGGGACAACAACTAATGAAAAACTGTTTTTT. As protein: CASSYGTTTNEKLFF. Complete variable domain (other parts from reference TRBV27 and TRBJ1-4): EAQVTQNPRYLITVTGKKLTVTCSQNMNHEYMSWYRQDPGLGLRQIYYSMNVEVTDKGDVPEGYKVSRKEKRNFPLILESPSPNQTSLYFCASSYGTTTNEKLFFGSGTQLSVL.

The gene calls are TRBV27 and TRBJ1-2, with 10 positions matching TRBD1. Germline V CDR1 and CDR2: MNHEY, SMNVEV (reference sequence). There are 15 residues in the CDR3. Trimming at V came to 6 bases and at J to 3 bases, leaving 7 bases not matched to a gene. CDR3 region: CASSPRTGGDYGYTF. The DNA of the CDR3 is TGTGCCAGCAGCCCTAGGACAGGGGGGGACTATGGCTACACCTTC.

The chain uses TRBV5-4 and TRBJ2-7; 9 bases are shared with TRBD1. The ends lost 1 base at V and 2 bases at J; junction bases unmatched: 7. This CDR3 region has 16 residues. CDR1 SGHNT and CDR2 YYREEE come from the germline V gene (reference sequence). The CDR3 nucleotides read TGTGCCAGCAGCTTGCGAGGTCGGGACAGGGCCTACGAGCAGTACTTC. Its protein is CASSLRGRDRAYEQYF.

This chain joins TRBV6-6 and TRBJ1-1; 8 nucleotides agree with TRBD1. The CDR3 runs to 14 residues. Germline V gives CDR1 MNHNY, CDR2 SVGAGI (reference sequence). Trimming removed 8 bases from V and 2 bases from J; junction bases left unmatched: 7. CDR3 loop: CASLMAGGNTEAFF. CDR3 DNA sequence: TGTGCCAGCTTGATGGCAGGGGGCAACACTGAAGCTTTCTTT.

The chain is built from TRBV7-7 and TRBJ2-7; 8 bases are a match to TRBD1. Trimming removed 5 bases from V and 0 bases from J; junction bases left unmatched: 0. This CDR3 is 13 amino acids long. CDR1 is SSHAT and CDR2 is FNYEAQ in the germline V gene (reference sequence). Here the CDR3 reads CASSQGASYEQYF. In DNA, the CDR3 is TGTGCCAGCAGCCAGGGGGCCTCCTACGAGCAGTACTTC.

V is TRBV29-1 and J is TRBJ1-4; D ambiguous. Germline CDR1 SQVTM, CDR2 ANQGSEA. The CDR3 consists of 14 residues. Trimming shortened V by 4 bases and J by 0 bases, and 9 bases separated the two germline ends. In nucleotides, the CDR3 is TGCAGCGTTGTAGGTGTTGCAACTAATGAAAAACTGTTTTTT. It yields the protein CSVVGVATNEKLFF.

The chain joins TRBV9 to TRBJ2-3; possible D gene TRBD2, 6 bases. CDR3 length: 15 residues. Germline-derived CDR1 and CDR2 are SGDLS and YYNGEE. V lost 0 bases to trimming and J lost 3 bases, with 11 bases between them. CDR3 in amino acids: CASSVERAETDTQYF. Here the CDR3 DNA reads TGTGCCAGCAGCGTAGAGCGGGCCGAGACAGATACGCAGTATTTT. Filled out from reference TRBV9 and TRBJ2-3, the complete variable domain reads DSGVTQTPKHLITATGQRVTLRCSPRSGDLSVYWYQQSLDQGLQFLIQYYNGEERAKGNILERFSAQQFPDLHSELNLSSLELGDSALYFCASSVERAETDTQYFGPGTRLTVL.

CDR3 nucleotides: TGTGCCAGCAGCTGGGACGGCATCTACGAGCAGTACTTC. Its translation: CASSWDGIYEQYF. This chain uses TRBV14 with TRBJ2-7; D possibly uses TRBD1 or TRBD2 (5 bases each). CDR1 is SGHDN, CDR2 FVKESK, per germline. Between the trimmed V and J ends, which lost 5 bases and 3 bases, there was a span of 11 bases. This CDR3 has 13 residues.

The V call is TRBV6-5, the J call TRBJ1-1; possibly TRBD1 for D (5 bases). V lost 2 bases, J lost 8 bases, and 15 bases lay in between. CDR1 and CDR2 from the germline V gene are MNHEY and SVGAGI. The CDR3 has 14 residues. For the CDR3, the DNA is TGTGCCAGCAGTTACGGGACGGAGCCCGGGGAAGCTTTCTTT. Protein: CASSYGTEPGEAFF.

This chain links TRBV7-9 with TRBJ1-5, with TRBD1 matching 7 bases. Germline V gene data show CDR1 as SEHNR and CDR2 as FQNEAQ (reference sequence). The CDR3 covers 16 residues. V shed 5 bases, J shed 1 base, and the junction held 8 bases outside the gene matches. In DNA, the CDR3 is TGTGCCAGCAGCCCCACAGGGGAAGGAAGCAATCAGCCCCAGCATTTT. Amino acid sequence: CASSPTGEGSNQPQHF. Full variable domain (outside the CDR3, taken from reference TRBV7-9 and TRBJ1-5): DTGVSQNPRHKITKRGQNVTFRCDPISEHNRLYWYRQTLGQGPEFLTYFQNEAQLEKSRLLSDRFSAERPKGSFSTLEIQRTEQGDSAMYLCASSPTGEGSNQPQHFGDGTRLSIL.